Below, one T cell receptor (beta chain) is given with its context. There is no known antigen for this receptor. Base-call qualities are not available, and no considerably larger clone is one nucleotide away. This sample was taken from a study of post-analysis software for immune sequencing data (dated by TCRdb to the mid-2010s). In terms of the full investigation: Disease courses on record covered relapsing-remitting, secondary progressive and progressive-relapsing multiple sclerosis, though some patients had no subtype annotation. The multiple sclerosis patient repertoires were compared with 11 previously published healthy control repertoires from donors aged roughly 6 to 25 years. A subset of samples was prepared in parallel using single-end sample barcoding, then pooled and co-amplified after Illumina adapter ligation. What the study reported, not specific to this receptor: Patients showed significantly higher frequencies than controls for about 5 TRBV segments, among them TRBV5-6, TRBV5-1 and TRBV20-1. Significantly lower normalized Chao1 diversity was found in multiple sclerosis patients than in controls, suggesting substantial peripheral T-cell clonal expansion. Direct clustering with F measure showed strong co-clustering of samples prepared in the same batch, prompting a batch-effect correction. The multiple sclerosis patient group was slightly younger than the control group.

Library construction relied on PCR. The instrument given in TCRdb is Illumina HiSeq 2500. To reduce PCR and sequencing biases, unique molecular identifiers were built into the TCR beta cDNA libraries. Every 1 to 10 million input T cells yielded approximately 500,000 cDNA molecules, meaning each molecule approximated one T cell. The patient libraries were prepared and sequenced using the same protocol as the earlier healthy control dataset. Within a given batch, samples were prepared together, multiplexed and sequenced on the same HiSeq lane. Per the authors' processing: MIGEC handled the raw barcoded reads, throwing out single-read molecular identifier groups before consensus assembly and CDR3 extraction. VDJtools was used for post-analysis of the clonotype tables, and diversity was normalized by down-sampling every dataset to the size of the smallest sample. In repertoire overlap clustering, CDR3 amino acid sequences, but not nucleotide sequences, were matched to correct batch-related cross-sample contamination. In-frame beta chains were kept once TCRdb had trimmed the public reads at Q25 with fastp and called clones with MiXCR. Identical CDR3 proteins give one entry, which carries the most common genes and DNA. It is TCRdb's table, rather than the study itself, that gives the V and J calls and clone size. For this sample there are a few hundred thousand distinct CDR3 sequences; 35% to 45% appear just once. In total, the top ten clones hold roughly 8.2% of the sample.

To demonstrate the VDJtools post-analysis software, TCR beta repertoires were profiled from the peripheral blood of more than ten young patients with multiple sclerosis. The multiple sclerosis patients were children and adolescents between roughly 6 and 16 years of age. Inclusive of the bounding cysteine and phenylalanine, the CDR3 is 14 residues long. The only DNA kept is the CDR3, 42 bases in frame from the first base. For this chain, trimming is 7 bases at the V end and 0 bases at the J end, and the number of junction bases without a gene match is 5. The germline V gene encodes CDR1 SNHLY and CDR2 FYNNEI.

Sequencing was done on a sample of blood. The chain is made from TRBV2 and TRBJ1-2, and 7 junctional nucleotides match TRBD1. This TCR was sampled from a girl under 10 years old with multiple sclerosis. The DNA is TGTGCCAGCACCGGGGGACAGACTAACTATGGCTACACCTTC. Its amino acids are CASTGGQTNYGYTF.